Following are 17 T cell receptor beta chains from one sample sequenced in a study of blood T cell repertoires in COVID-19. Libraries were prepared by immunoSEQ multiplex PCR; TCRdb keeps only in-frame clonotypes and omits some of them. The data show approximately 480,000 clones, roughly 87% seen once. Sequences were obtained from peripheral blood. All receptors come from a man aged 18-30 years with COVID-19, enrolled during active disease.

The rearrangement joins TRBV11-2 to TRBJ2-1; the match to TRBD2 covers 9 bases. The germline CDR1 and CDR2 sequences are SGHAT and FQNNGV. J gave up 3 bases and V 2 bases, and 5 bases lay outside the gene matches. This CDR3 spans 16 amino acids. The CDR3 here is CASSLPSGALYNEQFF. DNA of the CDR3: TGTGCCAGCAGCTTACCTAGCGGGGCCCTCTACAATGAGCAGTTCTTC.

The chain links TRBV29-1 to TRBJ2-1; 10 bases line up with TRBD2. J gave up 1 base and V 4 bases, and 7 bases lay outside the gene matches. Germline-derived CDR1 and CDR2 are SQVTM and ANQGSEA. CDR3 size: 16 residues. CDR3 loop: CSVVQAGGLSYNEQFF. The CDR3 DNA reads TGCAGCGTTGTCCAAGCGGGGGGGCTTTCCTACAATGAGCAGTTCTTC.

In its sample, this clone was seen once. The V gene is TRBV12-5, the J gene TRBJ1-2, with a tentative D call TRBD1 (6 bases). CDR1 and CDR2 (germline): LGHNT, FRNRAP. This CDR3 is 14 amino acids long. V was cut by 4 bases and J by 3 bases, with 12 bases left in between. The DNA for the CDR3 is TGTGCTAGTGGTTCCCGCAAGGGGGACTATGGCTACACCTTC. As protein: CASGSRKGDYGYTF.

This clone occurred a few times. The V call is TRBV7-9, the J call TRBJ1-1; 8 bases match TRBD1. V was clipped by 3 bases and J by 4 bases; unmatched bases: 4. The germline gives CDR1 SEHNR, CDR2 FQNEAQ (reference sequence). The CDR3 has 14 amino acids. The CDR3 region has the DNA TGTGCCAGCAGCTTCGACAGGGGATCCACTGAAGCTTTCTTT. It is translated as CASSFDRGSTEAFF.

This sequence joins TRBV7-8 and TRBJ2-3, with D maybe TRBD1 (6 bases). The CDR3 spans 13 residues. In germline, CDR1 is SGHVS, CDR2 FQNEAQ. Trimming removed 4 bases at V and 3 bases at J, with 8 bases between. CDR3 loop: CASSSQGTDTQYF. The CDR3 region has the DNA TGTGCCAGCAGCTCTCAGGGGACAGATACGCAGTATTTT. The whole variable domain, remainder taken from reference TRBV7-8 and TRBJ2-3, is GAGVSQSPRYKVAKRGQDVALRCDPISGHVSLFWYQQALGQGPEFLTYFQNEAQLDKSGLPSDRFFAERPEGSVSTLKIQRTQQEDSAVYLCASSSQGTDTQYFGPGTRLTVL.

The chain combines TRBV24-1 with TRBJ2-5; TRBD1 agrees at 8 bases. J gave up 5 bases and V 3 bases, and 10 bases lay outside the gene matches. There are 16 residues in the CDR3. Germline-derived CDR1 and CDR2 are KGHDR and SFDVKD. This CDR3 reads CATSDNNDRGGETQYF. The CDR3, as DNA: TGTGCCACCAGTGATAATAACGACAGGGGAGGCGAGACCCAGTACTTC.

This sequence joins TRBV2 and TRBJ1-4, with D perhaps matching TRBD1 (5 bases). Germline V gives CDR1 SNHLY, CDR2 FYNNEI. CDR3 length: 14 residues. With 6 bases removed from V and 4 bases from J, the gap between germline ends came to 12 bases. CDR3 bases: TGTGCCAGCAGGGGGGGGACGGATAATGAAAAACTGTTTTTT. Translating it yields CASRGGTDNEKLFF.

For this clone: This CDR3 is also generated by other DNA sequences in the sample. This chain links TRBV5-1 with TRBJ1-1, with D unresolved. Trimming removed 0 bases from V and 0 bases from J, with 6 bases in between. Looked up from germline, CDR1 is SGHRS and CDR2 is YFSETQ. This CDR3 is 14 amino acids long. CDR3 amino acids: CASSLGGLNTEAFF. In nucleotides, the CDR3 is TGCGCCAGCAGCTTGGGAGGCCTGAACACTGAAGCTTTCTTT.

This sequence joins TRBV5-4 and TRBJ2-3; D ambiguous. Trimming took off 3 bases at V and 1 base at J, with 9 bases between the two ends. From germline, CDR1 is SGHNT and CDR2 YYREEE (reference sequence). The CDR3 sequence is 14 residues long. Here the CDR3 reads CASSSFSGTDTQYF. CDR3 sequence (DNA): TGTGCCAGCAGCTCCTTCTCGGGCACAGATACGCAGTATTTT. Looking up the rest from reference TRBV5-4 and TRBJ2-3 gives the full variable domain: ETGVTQSPTHLIKTRGQQVTLRCSSQSGHNTVSWYQQALGQGPQFIFQYYREEENGRGNFPPRFSGLQFPNYSSELNVNALELDDSALYLCASSSFSGTDTQYFGPGTRLTVL.

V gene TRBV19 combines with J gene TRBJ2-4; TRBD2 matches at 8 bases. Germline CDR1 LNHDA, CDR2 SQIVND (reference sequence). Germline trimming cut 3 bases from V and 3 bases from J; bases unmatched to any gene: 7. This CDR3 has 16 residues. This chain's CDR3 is CASSIWREDIKNIQYF. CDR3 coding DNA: TGTGCCAGTAGTATTTGGCGGGAGGATATCAAAAACATTCAGTACTTC.

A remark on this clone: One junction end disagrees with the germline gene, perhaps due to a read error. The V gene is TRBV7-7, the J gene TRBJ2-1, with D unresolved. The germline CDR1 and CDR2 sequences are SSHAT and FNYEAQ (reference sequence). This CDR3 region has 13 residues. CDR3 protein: CASSPSPRQEQFF. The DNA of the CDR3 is TGTGCTAGCAGTCCAAGCCCGAGGCAGGAGCAGTTCTTC.

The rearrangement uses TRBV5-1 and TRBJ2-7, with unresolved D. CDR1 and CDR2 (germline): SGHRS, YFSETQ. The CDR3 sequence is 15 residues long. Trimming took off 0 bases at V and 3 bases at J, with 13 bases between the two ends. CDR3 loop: CASSLAGHSYYEQYF. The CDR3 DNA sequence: TGCGCCAGCAGCTTGGCCGGTCACAGCTACTACGAGCAGTACTTC.

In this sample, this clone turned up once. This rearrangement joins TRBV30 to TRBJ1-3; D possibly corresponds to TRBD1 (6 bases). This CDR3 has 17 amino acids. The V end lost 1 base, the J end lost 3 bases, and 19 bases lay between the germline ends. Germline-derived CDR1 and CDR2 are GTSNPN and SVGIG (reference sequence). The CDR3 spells CAWSAGHLLSYGNTIYF. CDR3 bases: TGTGCCTGGAGTGCGGGACACCTCCTCTCGTATGGAAACACCATATATTTT.

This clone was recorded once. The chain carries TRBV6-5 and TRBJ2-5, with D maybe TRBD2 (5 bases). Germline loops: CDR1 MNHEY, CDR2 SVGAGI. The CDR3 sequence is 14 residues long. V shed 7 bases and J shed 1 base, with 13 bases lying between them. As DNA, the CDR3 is TGTGCCAGCACTGGGCTGAGGGTCCAAGAGACCCAGTACTTC. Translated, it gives CASTGLRVQETQYF.

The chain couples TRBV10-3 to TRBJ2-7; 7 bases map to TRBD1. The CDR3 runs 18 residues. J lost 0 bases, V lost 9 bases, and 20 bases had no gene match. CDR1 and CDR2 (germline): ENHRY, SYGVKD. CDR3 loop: CAICPICRRGNLSYEQYF. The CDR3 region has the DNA TGTGCCATATGCCCAATATGTCGCAGGGGGAATCTCTCCTACGAGCAGTACTTC.

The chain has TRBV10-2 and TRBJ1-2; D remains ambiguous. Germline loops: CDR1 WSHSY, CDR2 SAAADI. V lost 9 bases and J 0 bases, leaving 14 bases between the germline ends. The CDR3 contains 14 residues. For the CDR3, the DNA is TGCGCCAGTAGGGAGACAAACACTAACTATGGCTACACCTTC. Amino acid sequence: CASRETNTNYGYTF.

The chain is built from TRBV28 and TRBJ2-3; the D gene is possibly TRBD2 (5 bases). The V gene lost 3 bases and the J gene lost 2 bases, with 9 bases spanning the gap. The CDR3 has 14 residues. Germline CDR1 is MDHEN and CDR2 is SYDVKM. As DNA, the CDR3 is TGTGCCAGCAGTTTTCCTAGCTCCACAGATACGCAGTATTTT. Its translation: CASSFPSSTDTQYF.